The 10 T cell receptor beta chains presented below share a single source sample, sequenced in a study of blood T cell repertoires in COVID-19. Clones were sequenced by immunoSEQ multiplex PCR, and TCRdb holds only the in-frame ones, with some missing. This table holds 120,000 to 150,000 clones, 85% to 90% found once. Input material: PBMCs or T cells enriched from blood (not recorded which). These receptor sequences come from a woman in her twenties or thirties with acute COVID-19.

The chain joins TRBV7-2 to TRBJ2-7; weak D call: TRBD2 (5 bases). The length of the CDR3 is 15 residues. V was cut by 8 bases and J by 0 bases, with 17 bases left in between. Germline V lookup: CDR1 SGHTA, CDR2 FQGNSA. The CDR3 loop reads CASQRWAGGSYEQYF. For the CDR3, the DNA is TGTGCCAGCCAGCGGTGGGCCGGCGGCTCCTACGAGCAGTACTTC.

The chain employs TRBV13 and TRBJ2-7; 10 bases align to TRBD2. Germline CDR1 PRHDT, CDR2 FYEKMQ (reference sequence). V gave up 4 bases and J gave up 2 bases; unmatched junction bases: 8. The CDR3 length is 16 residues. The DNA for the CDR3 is TGTGCCAGCAGCTGGGTGAGCGGGAGGGGGCCCTACGAGCAGTACTTC. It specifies CASSWVSGRGPYEQYF. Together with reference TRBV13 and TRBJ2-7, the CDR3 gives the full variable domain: AAGVIQSPRHLIKEKRETATLKCYPIPRHDTVYWYQQGPGQDPQFLISFYEKMQSDKGSIPDRFSAQQFSDYHSELNMSSLELGDSALYFCASSWVSGRGPYEQYFGPGTRLTVT.

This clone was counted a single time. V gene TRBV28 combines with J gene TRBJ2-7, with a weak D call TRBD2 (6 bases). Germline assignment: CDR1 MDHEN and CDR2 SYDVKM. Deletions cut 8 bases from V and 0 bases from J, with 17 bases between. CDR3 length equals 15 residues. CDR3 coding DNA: TGTGCCAGCCTCGACGGGGGAACCAGCTCCTACGAGCAGTACTTC. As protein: CASLDGGTSSYEQYF.

For the CDR3, the DNA is TGTGCCAGCAGTTGGATAGGGGGAATGAACACTGAAGCTTTCTTT. This codes for CASSWIGGMNTEAFF. The chain is built from TRBV28 and TRBJ1-1; perhaps TRBD1 as D (6 bases). Germline loops: CDR1 MDHEN, CDR2 SYDVKM. V lost 4 bases and J 0 bases, leaving 12 bases between the germline ends. The CDR3 runs to 15 residues. The variable domain in full, with the rest retrieved from reference TRBV28 and TRBJ1-1, is DVKVTQSSRYLVKRTGEKVFLECVQDMDHENMFWYRQDPGLGLRLIYFSYDVKMKEKGDIPEGYSVSREKKERFSLILESASTNQTSMYLCASSWIGGMNTEAFFGQGTRLTVV.

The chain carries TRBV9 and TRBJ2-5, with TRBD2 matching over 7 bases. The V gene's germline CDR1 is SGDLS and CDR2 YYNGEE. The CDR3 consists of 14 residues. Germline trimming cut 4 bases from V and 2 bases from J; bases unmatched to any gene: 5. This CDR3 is CASSPSGGQETQYF. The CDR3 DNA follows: TGTGCCAGCAGCCCTAGCGGAGGGCAAGAGACCCAGTACTTC.

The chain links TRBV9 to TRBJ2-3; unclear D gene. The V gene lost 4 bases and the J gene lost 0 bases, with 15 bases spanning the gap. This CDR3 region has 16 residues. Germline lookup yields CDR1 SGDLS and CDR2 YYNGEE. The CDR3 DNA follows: TGTGCCAGCAGCCTCGACGGCAGGTTAAGCACAGATACGCAGTATTTT. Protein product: CASSLDGRLSTDTQYF.

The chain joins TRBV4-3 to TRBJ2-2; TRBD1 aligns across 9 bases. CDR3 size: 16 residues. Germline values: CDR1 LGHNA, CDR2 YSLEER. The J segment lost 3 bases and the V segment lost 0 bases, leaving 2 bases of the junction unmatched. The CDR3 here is CASSQDGTGYTGELFF. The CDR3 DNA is TGCGCCAGCAGCCAAGATGGGACAGGGTACACCGGGGAGCTGTTTTTT.

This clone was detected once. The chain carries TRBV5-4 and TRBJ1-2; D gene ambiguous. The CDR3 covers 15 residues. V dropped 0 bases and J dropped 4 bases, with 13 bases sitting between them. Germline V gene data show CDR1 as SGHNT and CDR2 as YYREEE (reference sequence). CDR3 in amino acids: CASSLGALGLYGYTF. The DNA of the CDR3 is TGTGCCAGCAGCTTGGGGGCCCTGGGCCTCTATGGCTACACCTTC.

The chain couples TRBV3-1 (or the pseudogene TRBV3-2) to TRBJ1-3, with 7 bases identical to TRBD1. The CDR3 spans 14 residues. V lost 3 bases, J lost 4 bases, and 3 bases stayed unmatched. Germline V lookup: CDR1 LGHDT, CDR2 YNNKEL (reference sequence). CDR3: CASSHGDRGNTIYF. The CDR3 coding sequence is TGTGCCAGCAGCCATGGGGACAGAGGAAACACCATATATTTT.

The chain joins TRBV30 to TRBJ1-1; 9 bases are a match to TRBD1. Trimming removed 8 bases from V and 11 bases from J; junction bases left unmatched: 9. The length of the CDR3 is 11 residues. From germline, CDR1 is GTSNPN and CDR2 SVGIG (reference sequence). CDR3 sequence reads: CAGHRGPWAFF. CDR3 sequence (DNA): TGTGCCGGGCACAGGGGGCCTTGGGCTTTCTTT.